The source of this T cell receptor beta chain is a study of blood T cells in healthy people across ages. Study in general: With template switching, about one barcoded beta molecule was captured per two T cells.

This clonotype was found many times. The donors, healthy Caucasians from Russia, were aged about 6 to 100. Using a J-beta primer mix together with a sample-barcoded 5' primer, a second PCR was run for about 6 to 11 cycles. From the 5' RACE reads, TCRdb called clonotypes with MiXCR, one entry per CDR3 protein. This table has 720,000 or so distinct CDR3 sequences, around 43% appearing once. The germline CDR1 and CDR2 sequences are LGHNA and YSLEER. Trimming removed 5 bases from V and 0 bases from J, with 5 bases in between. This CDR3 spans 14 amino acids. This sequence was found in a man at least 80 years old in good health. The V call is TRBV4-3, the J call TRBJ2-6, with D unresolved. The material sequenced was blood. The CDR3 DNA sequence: TGCGCCAGCAGCGAAGGCTCTGGGGCCAACGTCCTGACTTTC. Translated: CASSEGSGANVLTF.